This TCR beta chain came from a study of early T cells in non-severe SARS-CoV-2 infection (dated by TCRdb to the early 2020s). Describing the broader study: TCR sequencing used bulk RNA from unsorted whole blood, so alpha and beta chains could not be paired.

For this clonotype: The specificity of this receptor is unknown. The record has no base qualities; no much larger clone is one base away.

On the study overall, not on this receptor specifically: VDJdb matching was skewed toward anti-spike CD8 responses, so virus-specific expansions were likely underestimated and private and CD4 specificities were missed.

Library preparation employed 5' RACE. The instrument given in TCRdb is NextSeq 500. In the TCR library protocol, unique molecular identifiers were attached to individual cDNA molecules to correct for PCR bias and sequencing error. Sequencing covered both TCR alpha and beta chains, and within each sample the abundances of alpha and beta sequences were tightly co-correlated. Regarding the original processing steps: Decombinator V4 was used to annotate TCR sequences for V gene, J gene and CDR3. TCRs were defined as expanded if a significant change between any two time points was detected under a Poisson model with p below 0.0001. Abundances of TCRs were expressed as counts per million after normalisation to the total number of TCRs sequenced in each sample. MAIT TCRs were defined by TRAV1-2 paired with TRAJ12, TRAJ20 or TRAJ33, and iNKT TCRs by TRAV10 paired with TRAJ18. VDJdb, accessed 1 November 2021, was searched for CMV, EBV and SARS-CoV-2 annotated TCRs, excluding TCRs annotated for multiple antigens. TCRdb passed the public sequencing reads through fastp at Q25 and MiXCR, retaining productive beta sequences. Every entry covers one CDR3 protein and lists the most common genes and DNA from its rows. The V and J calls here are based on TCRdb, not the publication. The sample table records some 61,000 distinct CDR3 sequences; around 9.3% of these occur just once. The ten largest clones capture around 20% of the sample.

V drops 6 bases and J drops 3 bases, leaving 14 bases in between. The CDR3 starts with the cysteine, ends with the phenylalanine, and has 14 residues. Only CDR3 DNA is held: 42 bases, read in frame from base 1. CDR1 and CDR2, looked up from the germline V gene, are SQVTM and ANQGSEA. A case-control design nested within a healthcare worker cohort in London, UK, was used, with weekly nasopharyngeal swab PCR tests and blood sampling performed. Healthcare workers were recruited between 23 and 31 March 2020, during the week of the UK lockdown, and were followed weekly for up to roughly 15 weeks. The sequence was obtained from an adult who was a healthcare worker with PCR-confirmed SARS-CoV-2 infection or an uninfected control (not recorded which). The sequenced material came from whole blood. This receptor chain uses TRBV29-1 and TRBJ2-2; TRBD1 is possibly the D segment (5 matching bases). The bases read TGCAGCGTGGATCAGGGCCGGCACACCGGGGAGCTGTTTTTT. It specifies CSVDQGRHTGELFF.